This T cell receptor (beta chain) was recovered during a study of T cell responses to AZD1222 COVID-19 vaccine. Of note for this clone: Its antigen is not identified.

Germline assignment: CDR1 SGHNT and CDR2 YYREEE (reference sequence). Losses at the gene ends were 2 bases for V and 4 bases for J; bases not matched to a gene: 1. CDR3 length: 14 residues. Study-wide findings and caveats: Possibly, clonal diversity was underestimated; donors were largely white British and included more females. Unmutated variant regions are reportedly the target of nearly half of TCRs that are spike-specific.

Clones were read by immunoSEQ multiplex PCR, and TCRdb kept only the in-frame ones, dropping some. The data hold some 140,000 clones, with approximately 87% observed a single time. The chain has TRBV5-4 and TRBJ2-2, with TRBD1 matching 8 bases. The receptor's source is an adult in good health. This sample comprised peripheral blood, obtained on day 0 of MenACWY control vaccination. Written as DNA, the CDR3 is TGTGCCAGCAGCTTACAGGGGGGCACCGGGGAGCTGTTTTTT. Translating it yields CASSLQGGTGELFF.